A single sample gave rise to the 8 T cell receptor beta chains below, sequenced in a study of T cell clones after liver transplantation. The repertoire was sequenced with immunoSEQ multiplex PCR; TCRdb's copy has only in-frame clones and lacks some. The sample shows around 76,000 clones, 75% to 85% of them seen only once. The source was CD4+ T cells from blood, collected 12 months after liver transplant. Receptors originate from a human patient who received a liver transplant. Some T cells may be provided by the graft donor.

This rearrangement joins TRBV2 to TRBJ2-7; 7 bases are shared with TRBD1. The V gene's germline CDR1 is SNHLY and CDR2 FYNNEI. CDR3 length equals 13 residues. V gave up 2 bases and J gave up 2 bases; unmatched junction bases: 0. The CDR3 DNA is TGTGCCAGCAGTGAACAGGGGGCCTACGAGCAGTACTTC. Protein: CASSEQGAYEQYF. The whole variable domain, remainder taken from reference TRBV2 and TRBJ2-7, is EPEVTQTPSHQVTQMGQEVILRCVPISNHLYFYWYRQILGQKVEFLVSFYNNEISEKSEIFDDQFSVERPDGSNFTLKIRSTKLEDSAMYFCASSEQGAYEQYFGPGTRLTVT.

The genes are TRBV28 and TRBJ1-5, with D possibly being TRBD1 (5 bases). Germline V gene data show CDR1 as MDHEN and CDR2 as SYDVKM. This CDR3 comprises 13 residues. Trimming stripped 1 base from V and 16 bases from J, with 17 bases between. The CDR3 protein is CASSLSGVTLLHF. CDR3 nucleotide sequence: TGTGCCAGCAGTTTATCGGGGGTAACCCTCCTCCATTTT.

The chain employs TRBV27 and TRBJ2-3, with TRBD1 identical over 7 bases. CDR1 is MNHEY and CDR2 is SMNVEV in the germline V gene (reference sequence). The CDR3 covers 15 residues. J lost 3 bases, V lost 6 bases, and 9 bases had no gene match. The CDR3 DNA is TGTGCCAGCAGCCTCCGACAGGGTCTGACAGATACGCAGTATTTT. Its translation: CASSLRQGLTDTQYF.

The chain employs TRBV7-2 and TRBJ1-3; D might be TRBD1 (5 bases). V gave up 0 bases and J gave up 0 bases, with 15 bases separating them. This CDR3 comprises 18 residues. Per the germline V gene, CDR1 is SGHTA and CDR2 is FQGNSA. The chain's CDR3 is CASSLARGLKTSGNTIYF. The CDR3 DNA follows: TGTGCCAGCAGCTTAGCGCGGGGACTGAAGACCTCTGGAAACACCATATATTTT.

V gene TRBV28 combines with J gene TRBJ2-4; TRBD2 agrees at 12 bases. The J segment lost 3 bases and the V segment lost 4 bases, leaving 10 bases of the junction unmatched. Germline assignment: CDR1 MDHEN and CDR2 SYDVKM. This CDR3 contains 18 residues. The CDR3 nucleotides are TGTGCCAGCAGTTCCATTCTAGCGGGAGGGCCAGGCAAAAACATTCAGTACTTC. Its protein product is CASSSILAGGPGKNIQYF.

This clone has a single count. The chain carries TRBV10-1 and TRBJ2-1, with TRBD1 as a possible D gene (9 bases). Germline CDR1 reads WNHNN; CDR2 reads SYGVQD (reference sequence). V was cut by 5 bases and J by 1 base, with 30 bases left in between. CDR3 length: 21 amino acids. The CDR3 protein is CASSPYRGLGGGGRSYNEQFF. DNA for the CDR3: TGCGCCAGCAGTCCTTACAGGGGGCTGGGAGGTGGCGGGAGGTCCTACAATGAGCAGTTCTTC.

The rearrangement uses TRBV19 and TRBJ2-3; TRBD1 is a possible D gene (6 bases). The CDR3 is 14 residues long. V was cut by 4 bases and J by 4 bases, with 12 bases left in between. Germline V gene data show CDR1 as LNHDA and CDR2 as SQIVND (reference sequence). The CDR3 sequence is CASSTTGSADTQYF. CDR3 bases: TGTGCCAGTAGTACGACAGGTTCGGCAGATACGCAGTATTTT.

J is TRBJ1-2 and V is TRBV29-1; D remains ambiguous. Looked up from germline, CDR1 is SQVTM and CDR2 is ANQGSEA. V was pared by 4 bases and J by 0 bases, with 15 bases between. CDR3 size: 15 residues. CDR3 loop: CSVVKAPTTNYGYTF. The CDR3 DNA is TGCAGCGTTGTAAAGGCCCCAACTACTAACTATGGCTACACCTTC. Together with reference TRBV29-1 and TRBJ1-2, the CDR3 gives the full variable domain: SAVISQKPSRDICQRGTSLTIQCQVDSQVTMMFWYRQQPGQSLTLIATANQGSEATYESGFVIDKFPISRPNLTFSTLTVSNMSPEDSSIYLCSVVKAPTTNYGYTFGSGTRLTVV.